Described below is a single TCR beta chain sequence and its context. The junction differs from germline at one of its ends, possibly a read error. The source of the sample is a study of T-cell reconstitution after alpha-beta-depleted transplantation in children. Germline loops: CDR1 SGDLS, CDR2 YYNGEE. The CDR3 spans 15 residues. Unique molecular identifiers were used in preparing the TCRbeta library. TCRdb used MiXCR to reprocess the PCR reads, holding one entry per CDR3 protein. The sample consists of some 400,000 distinct CDR3 sequences, 20% of them appearing once. Sample: PBMCs from the stem cell graft donor, taken from the stem cell graft. This clonotype originated in a human donor who donated a stem cell graft to a child with acute myeloid leukemia. The chain recombines TRBV9 with TRBJ1-1; D may be TRBD1 (5 bases). For the CDR3, the DNA is TGTGCCAGCAGCGGGGCGGCTGGACACACCCGGAATATAGGCTTT. As protein: CASSGAAGHTRNIGF. Full variable domain (outside the CDR3, taken from reference TRBV9 and TRBJ1-1): DSGVTQTPKHLITATGQRVTLRCSPRSGDLSVYWYQQSLDQGLQFLIQYYNGEERAKGNILERFSAQQFPDLHSELNLSSLELGDSALYFCASSGAAGHTRNIGFGQGTRLTVV.